This T cell receptor beta chain was observed in a study of T cell repertoires in cytomegalovirus infection. Study-level background: HLA-B-restricted CMV epitopes that are well studied, plus recently identified HLA-C-restricted ones, were used by the study. Public TCR beta signatures were indicative of both CMV infection and a matching HLA type. Broader study findings: Summed frequency of shared TCR beta families picked out CMV carriers who also had the relevant HLA. HLA-C-restricted CMV clonotypes gave the most frequent clonotype in two of eight donors.

Via MiXCR, TCRdb re-called the reads, giving one row per CDR3 protein. This table has 700,000 to 950,000 distinct CDR3 sequences, 32% appearing once. A few counts support this clonotype. Its antigen is still unknown. The germline gives CDR1 MNHEY, CDR2 SMNVEV (reference sequence). Trimming shortened V by 0 bases and J by 3 bases, and 12 bases separated the two germline ends. CDR3 size: 16 residues. This sequence joins TRBV27 and TRBJ1-5; D is possibly TRBD1 (5 bases). The sequencing used cultured CD8+ T cells from PBMCs, collected from culture after CMV antigen stimulation. This clonotype originated in a human donor in good health (CMV status not recorded). Some clones in this sample may be carry-over from other donors' samples. The CDR3 sequence is CASSLSGRADNQPQHF. The CDR3 coding sequence is TGTGCCAGCAGTTTATCGGGCAGGGCGGACAATCAGCCCCAGCATTTT.